This TCR beta chain was found in a study of shared clonotypes between healthy human individuals. Overall study: Those who served as donors were a couple of women and a few men between the ages of 18 and 49. Per donor, CD8 memory used one plate, CD8 naive used two, CD4 memory used three and CD4 naive used three.

The CDR3 spans 18 residues. Germline CDR1 is SGHRS and CDR2 is YFSETQ. Trimming took 0 bases from V and 2 from J; bases not matched to a gene: 11. Data came from immunoSEQ multiplex PCR; TCRdb stores just in-frame clones and leaves some out. The sample comprises about 2.4 million clones, around nine tenths of which are singletons, and over 0.12% rests with the top ten. Every contributor of samples was a Caucasian grown-up residing in Nashville, Tennessee. Investigators divided CD4+ cells into CD45RA+ naive and CD45RA-negative memory subsets. The sequence was obtained from a man aged 18-30 years in good health. The chain has TRBV5-1 and TRBJ2-7; 10 bases fit TRBD2. The material sequenced was naive CD4+ T cells sorted from blood. As to subset: CD45RA+ positively selected. The CDR3 sequence is CASSLDTQREGPTYEQYF. CDR3 in DNA: TGCGCCAGCAGCTTGGACACCCAGCGGGAGGGCCCGACCTACGAGCAGTACTTC.